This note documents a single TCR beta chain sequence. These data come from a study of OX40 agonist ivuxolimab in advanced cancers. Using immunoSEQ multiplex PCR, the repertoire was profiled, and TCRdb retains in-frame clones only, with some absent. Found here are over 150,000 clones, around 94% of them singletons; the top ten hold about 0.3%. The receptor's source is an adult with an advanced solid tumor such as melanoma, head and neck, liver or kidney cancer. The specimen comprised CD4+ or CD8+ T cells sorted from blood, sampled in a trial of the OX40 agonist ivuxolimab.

CDR3 in amino acids: CASSALGGDYGYTF. The CDR3 DNA follows: TGTGCCAGCTCCGCTCTGGGGGGCGACTATGGCTACACCTTC. V gene TRBV18 combines with J gene TRBJ1-2; perhaps TRBD1 as D (6 bases). The CDR3 extends over 14 amino acids. Germline CDR1 KGHSH, CDR2 LQKENI. V gave up 6 bases and J gave up 3 bases, with 14 bases separating them.